This T cell receptor (beta chain) was obtained from a study of shared clonotypes between healthy human individuals. The CDR3 loop spans 13 amino acids. The germline gives CDR1 MDHEN, CDR2 SYDVKM. V lost 6 bases and J lost 1, with 10 bases in between. CD8 cells classed as naive were CD45RO-negative and positively selected for CCR7, excluding terminally differentiated effector memory CD45RA+ cells. Details on this clone: This CDR3 is also generated by other DNA sequences in the sample.

TCRdb keeps only in-frame clones here, not all; method: immunoSEQ multiplex PCR. The profile shows hundreds of thousands of clones, about 92% of them singletons. V is TRBV28 and J is TRBJ2-7; weak D call: TRBD2 (5 bases). Sequencing was performed on naive CD8+ T cells sorted from blood. The receptor's source is a young man in good health. CDR3 nucleotide sequence: TGTGCCAGCAGCCTAGCTGGGTCCTACGAGCAGTACTTC. Protein: CASSLAGSYEQYF.